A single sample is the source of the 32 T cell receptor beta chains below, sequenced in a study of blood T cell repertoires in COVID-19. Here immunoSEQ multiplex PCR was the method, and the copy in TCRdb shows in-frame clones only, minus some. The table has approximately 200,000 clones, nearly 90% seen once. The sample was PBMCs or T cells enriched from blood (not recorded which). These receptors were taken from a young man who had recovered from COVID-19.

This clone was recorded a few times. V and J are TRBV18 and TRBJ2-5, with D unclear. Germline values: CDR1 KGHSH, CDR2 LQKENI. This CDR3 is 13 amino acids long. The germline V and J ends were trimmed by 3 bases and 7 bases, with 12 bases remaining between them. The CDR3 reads CASSPAERMTQYF. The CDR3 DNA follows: TGTGCCAGCTCACCGGCGGAGCGCATGACCCAGTACTTC.

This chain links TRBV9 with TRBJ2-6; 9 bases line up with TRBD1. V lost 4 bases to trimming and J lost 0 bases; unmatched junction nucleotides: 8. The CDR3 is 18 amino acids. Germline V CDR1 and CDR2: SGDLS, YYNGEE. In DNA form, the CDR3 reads TGTGCCAGCAGCTCTTGGGACAGGGCCCTCTCTGGGGCCAACGTCCTGACTTTC. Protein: CASSSWDRALSGANVLTF.

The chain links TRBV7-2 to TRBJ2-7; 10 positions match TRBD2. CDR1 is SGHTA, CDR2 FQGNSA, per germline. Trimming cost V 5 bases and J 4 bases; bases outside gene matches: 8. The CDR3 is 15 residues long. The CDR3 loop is CASSIPGLAPYEQYF. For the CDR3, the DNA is TGTGCCAGCAGCATACCGGGACTAGCGCCATACGAGCAGTACTTC.

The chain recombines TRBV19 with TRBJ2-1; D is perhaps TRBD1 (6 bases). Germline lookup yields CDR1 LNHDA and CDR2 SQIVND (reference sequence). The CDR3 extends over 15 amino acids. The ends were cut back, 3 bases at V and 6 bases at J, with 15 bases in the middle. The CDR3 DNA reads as TGTGCCAGTAGTATCCCGATGGACAGACCCAATGAGCAGTTCTTC. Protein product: CASSIPMDRPNEQFF.

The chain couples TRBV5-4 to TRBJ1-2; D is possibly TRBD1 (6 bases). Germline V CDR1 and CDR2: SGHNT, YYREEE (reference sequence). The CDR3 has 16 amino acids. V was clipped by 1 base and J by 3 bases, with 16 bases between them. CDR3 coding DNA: TGTGCCAGCAGCTTGTTTAGCAGGGGTCCCGACTATGGCTACACCTTC. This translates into CASSLFSRGPDYGYTF.

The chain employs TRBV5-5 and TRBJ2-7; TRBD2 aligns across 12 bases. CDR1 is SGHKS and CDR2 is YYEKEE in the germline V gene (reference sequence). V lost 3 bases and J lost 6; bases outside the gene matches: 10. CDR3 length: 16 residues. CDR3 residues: CASSWEATSGGVEQYF. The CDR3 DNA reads TGTGCCAGCAGCTGGGAAGCGACTAGCGGGGGTGTCGAGCAGTACTTC.

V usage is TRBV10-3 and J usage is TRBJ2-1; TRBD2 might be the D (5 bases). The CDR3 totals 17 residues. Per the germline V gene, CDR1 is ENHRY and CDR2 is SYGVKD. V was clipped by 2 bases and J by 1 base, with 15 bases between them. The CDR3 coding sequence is TGTGCCATCAGTGAGACCATAGCGCAGTCATCCTACAATGAGCAGTTCTTC. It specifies CAISETIAQSSYNEQFF.

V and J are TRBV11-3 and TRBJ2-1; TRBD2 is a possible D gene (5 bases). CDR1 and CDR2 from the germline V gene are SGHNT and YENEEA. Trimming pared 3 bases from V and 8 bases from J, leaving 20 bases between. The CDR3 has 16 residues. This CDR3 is CASSFSPSRGNYEQFF. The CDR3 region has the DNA TGTGCCAGCAGCTTCTCCCCTAGCCGAGGTAACTATGAGCAGTTCTTC.

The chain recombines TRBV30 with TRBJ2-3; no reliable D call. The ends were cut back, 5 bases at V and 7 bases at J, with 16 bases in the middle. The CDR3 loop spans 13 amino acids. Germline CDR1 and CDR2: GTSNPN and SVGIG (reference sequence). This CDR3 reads CAWGPTPKYTQYF. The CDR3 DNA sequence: TGTGCCTGGGGACCGACTCCGAAGTATACGCAGTATTTT.

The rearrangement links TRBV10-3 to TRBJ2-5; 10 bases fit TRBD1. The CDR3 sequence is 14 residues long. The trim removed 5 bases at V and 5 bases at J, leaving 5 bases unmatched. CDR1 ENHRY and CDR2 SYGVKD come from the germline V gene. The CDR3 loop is CAISSGQGTETQYF. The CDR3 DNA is TGTGCCATCAGTTCGGGACAGGGGACCGAGACCCAGTACTTC.

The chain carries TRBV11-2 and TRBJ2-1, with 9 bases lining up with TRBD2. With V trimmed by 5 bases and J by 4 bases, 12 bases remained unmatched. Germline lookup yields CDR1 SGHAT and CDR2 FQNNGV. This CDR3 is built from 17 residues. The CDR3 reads CASSPLMSGGSYNEQFF. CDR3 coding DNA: TGTGCCAGCAGCCCATTGATGAGCGGGGGGTCATACAATGAGCAGTTCTTC.

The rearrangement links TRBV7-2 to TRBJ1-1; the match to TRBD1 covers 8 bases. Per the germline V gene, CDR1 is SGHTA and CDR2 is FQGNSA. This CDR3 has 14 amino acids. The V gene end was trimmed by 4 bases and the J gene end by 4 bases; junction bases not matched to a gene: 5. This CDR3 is CASSSTGVVTEAFF. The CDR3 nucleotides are TGTGCCAGCAGCTCGACAGGGGTAGTCACTGAAGCTTTCTTT.

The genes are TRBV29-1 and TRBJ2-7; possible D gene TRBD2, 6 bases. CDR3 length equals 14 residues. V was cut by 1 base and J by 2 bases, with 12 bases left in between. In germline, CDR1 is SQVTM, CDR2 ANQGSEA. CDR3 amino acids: CSVEVVAGTYEQYF. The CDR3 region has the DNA TGCAGCGTTGAAGTTGTGGCGGGAACCTACGAGCAGTACTTC.

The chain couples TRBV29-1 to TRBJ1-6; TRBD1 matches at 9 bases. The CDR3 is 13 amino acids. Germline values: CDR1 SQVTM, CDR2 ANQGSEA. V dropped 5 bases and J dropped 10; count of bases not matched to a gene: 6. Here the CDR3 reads CSVKDRGDSPLHF. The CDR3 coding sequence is TGCAGCGTTAAGGACAGGGGAGACTCACCCCTCCACTTT. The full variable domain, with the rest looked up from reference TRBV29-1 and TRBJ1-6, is SAVISQKPSRDICQRGTSLTIQCQVDSQVTMMFWYRQQPGQSLTLIATANQGSEATYESGFVIDKFPISRPNLTFSTLTVSNMSPEDSSIYLCSVKDRGDSPLHFGNGTRLTVT.

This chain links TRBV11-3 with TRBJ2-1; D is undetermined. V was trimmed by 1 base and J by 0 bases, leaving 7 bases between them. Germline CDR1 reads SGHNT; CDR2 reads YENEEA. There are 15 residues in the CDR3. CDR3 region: CASSLGGVSYNEQFF. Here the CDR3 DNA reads TGTGCCAGCAGCTTAGGCGGAGTCTCCTACAATGAGCAGTTCTTC.

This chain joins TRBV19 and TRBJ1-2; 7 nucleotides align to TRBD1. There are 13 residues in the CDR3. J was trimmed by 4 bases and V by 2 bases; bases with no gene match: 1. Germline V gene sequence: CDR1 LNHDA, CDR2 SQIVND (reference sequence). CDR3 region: CASSIRQGYGYTF. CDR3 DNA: TGTGCCAGTAGTATACGACAGGGCTATGGCTACACCTTC.

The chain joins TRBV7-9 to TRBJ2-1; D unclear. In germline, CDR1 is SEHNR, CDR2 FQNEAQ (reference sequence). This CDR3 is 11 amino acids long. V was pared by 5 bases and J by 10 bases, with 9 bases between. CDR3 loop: CASSPLLEQFF. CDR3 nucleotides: TGTGCCAGCAGCCCGTTACTAGAGCAGTTCTTC.

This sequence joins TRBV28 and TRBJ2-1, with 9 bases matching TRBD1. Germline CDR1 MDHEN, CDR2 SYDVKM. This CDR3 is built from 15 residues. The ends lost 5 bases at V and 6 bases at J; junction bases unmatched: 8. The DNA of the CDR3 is TGTGCCAGCAGTGTTCCGGGACAGGGTGTCAATGAGCAGTTCTTC. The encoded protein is CASSVPGQGVNEQFF.

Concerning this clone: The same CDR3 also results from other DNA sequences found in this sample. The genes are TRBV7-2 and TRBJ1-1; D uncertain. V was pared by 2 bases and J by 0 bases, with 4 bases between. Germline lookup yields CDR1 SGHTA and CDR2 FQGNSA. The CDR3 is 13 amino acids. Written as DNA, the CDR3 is TGTGCCAGCAGCTTACATCTGAACACTGAAGCTTTCTTT. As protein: CASSLHLNTEAFF.

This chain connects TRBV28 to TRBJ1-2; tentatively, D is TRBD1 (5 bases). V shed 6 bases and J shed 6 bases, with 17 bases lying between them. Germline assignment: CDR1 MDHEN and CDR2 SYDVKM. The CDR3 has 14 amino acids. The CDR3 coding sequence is TGTGCCAGCAGCCGCGGGGGGGGTATTAATGGCTACACCTTC. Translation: CASSRGGGINGYTF.

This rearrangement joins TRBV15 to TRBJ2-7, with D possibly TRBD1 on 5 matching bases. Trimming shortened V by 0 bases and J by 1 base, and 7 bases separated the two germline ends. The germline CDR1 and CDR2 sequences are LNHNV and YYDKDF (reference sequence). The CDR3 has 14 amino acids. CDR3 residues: CATSRDRASYEQYF. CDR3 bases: TGTGCCACCAGCAGAGACAGGGCATCCTACGAGCAGTACTTC. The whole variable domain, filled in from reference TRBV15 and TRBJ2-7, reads DAMVIQNPRYQVTQFGKPVTLSCSQTLNHNVMYWYQQKSSQAPKLLFHYYDKDFNNEADTPDNFQSRRPNTSFCFLDIRSPGLGDTAMYLCATSRDRASYEQYFGPGTRLTVT.

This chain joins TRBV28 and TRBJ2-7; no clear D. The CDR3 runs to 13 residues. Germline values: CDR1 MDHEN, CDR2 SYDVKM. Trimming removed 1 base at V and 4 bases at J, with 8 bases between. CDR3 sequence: CASSLLSGYEQYF. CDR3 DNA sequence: TGTGCCAGCAGTTTATTATCGGGTTACGAGCAGTACTTC.

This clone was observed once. The chain's CDR3 is CASTRGGPGETQYF. DNA of the CDR3: TGTGCCAGCACCCGCGGAGGCCCCGGAGAGACCCAGTACTTC. This sequence joins TRBV5-6 and TRBJ2-5, with D possibly matching TRBD2 (5 bases). Germline assignment: CDR1 SGHDT and CDR2 YYEEEE. V lost 6 bases and J 4 bases, leaving 16 bases between the germline ends. This CDR3 has 14 amino acids.

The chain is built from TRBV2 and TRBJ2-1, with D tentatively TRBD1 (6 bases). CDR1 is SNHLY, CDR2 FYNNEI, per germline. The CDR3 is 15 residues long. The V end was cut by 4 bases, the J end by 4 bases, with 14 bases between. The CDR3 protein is CASSGQGMSYNEQFF. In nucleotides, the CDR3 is TGTGCCAGCAGTGGGCAGGGGATGTCGTACAATGAGCAGTTCTTC.

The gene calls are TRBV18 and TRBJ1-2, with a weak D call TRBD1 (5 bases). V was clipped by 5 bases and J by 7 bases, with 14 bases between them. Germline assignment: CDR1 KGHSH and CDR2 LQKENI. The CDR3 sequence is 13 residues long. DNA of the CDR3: TGTGCCAGCTCAGTGACAGTCTGGGCTGGCTACACCTTC. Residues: CASSVTVWAGYTF. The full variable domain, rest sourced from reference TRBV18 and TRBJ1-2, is NAGVMQNPRHLVRRRGQEARLRCSPMKGHSHVYWYRQLPEEGLKFMVYLQKENIIDESGMPKERFSAEFPKEGPSILRIQQVVRGDSAAYFCASSVTVWAGYTFGSGTRLTVV.

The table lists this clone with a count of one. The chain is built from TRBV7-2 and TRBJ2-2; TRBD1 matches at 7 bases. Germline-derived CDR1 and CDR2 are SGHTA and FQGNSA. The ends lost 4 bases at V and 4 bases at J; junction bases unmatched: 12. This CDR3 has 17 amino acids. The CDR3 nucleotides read TGTGCCAGCAGCTCGTCCATCGACAGGGCGCGCACCGGGGAGCTGTTTTTT. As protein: CASSSSIDRARTGELFF.

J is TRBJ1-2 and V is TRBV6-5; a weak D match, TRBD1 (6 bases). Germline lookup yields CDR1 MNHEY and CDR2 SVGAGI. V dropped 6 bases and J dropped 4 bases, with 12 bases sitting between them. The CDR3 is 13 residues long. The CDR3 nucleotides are TGTGCCAGCAGCCCCCAGGGGCTCTATGGCTACACCTTC. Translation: CASSPQGLYGYTF.

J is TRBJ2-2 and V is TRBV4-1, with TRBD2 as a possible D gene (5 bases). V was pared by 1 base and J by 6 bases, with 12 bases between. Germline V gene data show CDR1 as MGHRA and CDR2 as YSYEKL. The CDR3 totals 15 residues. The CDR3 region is CASSQGTWGAGELFF. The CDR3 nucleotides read TGCGCCAGCAGCCAAGGGACCTGGGGAGCCGGGGAGCTGTTTTTT.

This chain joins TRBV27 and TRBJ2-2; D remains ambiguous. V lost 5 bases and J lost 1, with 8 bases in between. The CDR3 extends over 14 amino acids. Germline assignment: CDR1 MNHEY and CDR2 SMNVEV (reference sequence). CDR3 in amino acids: CASSPTENTGELFF. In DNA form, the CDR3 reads TGTGCCAGCAGTCCAACAGAGAACACCGGGGAGCTGTTTTTT.

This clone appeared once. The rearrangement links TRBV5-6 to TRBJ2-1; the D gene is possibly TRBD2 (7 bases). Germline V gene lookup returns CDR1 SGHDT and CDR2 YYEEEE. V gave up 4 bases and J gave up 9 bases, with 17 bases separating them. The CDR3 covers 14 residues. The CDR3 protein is CASSPGAGASEQFF. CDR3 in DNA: TGTGCCAGCAGCCCGGGGGCGGGGGCCTCTGAGCAGTTCTTC.

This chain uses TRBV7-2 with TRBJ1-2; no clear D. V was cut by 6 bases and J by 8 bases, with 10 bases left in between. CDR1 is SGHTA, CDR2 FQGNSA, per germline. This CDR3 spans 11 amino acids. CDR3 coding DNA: TGTGCCAGCAGAACGTCGGGGGGCTACACCTTC. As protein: CASRTSGGYTF.

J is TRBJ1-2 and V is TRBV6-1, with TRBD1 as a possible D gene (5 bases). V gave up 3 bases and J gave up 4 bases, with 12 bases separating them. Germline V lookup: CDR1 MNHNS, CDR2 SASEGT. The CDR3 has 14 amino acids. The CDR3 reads CASSEAGPSYGYTF. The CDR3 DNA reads TGTGCCAGCAGTGAGGCGGGACCGAGCTATGGCTACACCTTC.